The 25 T cell receptor beta chains below were found in one sample sequenced in a study of regulatory T cells in long-lasting Graves disease. Arm-PCR of CDR3 regions and iRepertoire HTBI primers were used to build TCR beta libraries. TCRdb re-analysed the multiplex PCR reads in MiXCR, keeping a single row per CDR3 protein. In the table there are fewer than 550,000 distinct CDR3 sequences, roughly 17% of which are singletons. Described time point: newly diagnosed GD, antithyroid drugs for less than 3 months. From PBMCs, RNA was extracted and then used to make the TCR library. The data also belong to a second study, concerning T cells in Graves' hyperthyroidism and ophthalmopathy.

Sequenced here: peripheral blood mononuclear cells (PBMCs), sampled at new diagnosis, from a patient treated with antithyroid drugs. The receptors come from a woman between 18 and 29 years old with Graves disease.

This clonotype showed up just once. The V call is TRBV25-1, the J call TRBJ1-4; D is uncertain. Germline loops: CDR1 MGHDK, CDR2 SYGVNS. V was cut by 3 bases and J by 8 bases, with 16 bases left in between. The CDR3 extends over 15 amino acids. The CDR3 loop is CASSEARGFGEKLFF. The CDR3 DNA reads TGTGCCAGCAGTGAGGCACGTGGGTTCGGGGAAAAACTGTTTTTT.

This clonotype was picked up many times. This chain links TRBV28 with TRBJ2-6; a weak D match, TRBD2 (5 bases). This CDR3 region has 12 residues. Germline-derived CDR1 and CDR2 are MDHEN and SYDVKM. The CDR3 protein is CVSGSGANVLTF. In DNA, the CDR3 is TGTGTAAGCGGCTCTGGGGCCAACGTCCTGACTTTC.

The table lists this clonotype with many counts. The chain links TRBV6-5 to TRBJ2-1; unclear D gene. V dropped 4 bases and J dropped 12 bases, with 10 bases sitting between them. The CDR3 is 11 residues long. CDR1 and CDR2 from the germline V gene are MNHEY and SVGAGI. For the CDR3, the DNA is TGTGCCAGCAGTTTCGGCCACAGGCAGTTCTTC. Translated: CASSFGHRQFF.

This clonotype was observed a handful of times. The chain uses TRBV15 and TRBJ2-1; D gene unclear. The V and J ends lost 0 bases and 11 bases respectively, with 11 bases between them. Germline V lookup: CDR1 LNHNV, CDR2 YYDKDF (reference sequence). The CDR3 is 13 residues long. CDR3 amino acids: CATSREVLQQQFF. The CDR3 region has the DNA TGTGCCACCAGCAGAGAGGTCCTCCAACAGCAGTTCTTC.

This clonotype was seen a handful of times. The rearrangement joins TRBV4-3 to TRBJ2-3; TRBD2 matches 11 bases. The CDR3 has 18 residues. V dropped 0 bases and J dropped 0; count of bases not matched to a gene: 5. Germline CDR1 is LGHNA and CDR2 is YSLEER. The CDR3 DNA sequence: TGCGCCAGCAGCCAAGAACTAGCGGGAGTCTCTAGCACAGATACGCAGTATTTT. The encoded protein is CASSQELAGVSSTDTQYF.

The chain carries TRBV5-5 and TRBJ2-1; no reliable D call. Trimming stripped 4 bases from V and 5 bases from J, with 10 bases between. The CDR3 extends over 13 amino acids. Germline V gene sequence: CDR1 SGHKS, CDR2 YYEKEE (reference sequence). The CDR3 DNA sequence: TGTGCCAGCAGCGTTGGTAGCCACAATGAGCAGTTCTTC. It translates to CASSVGSHNEQFF.

This clonotype was counted at least ten times. This chain links TRBV3-1 with TRBJ1-4, with 8 nucleotides matching TRBD1. The CDR3 length is 14 residues. Germline CDR1 and CDR2: LGHDT and YNNKEL (reference sequence). The junction had 3 bases not matched to a gene; V was cut back by 3 bases and J by 6 bases. The DNA of the CDR3 is TGTGCCAGCAGCCAGACAGGGGAGCATGAAAAACTGTTTTTT. Amino acids: CASSQTGEHEKLFF. Full variable domain (outside the CDR3, taken from reference TRBV3-1 and TRBJ1-4): DTAVSQTPKYLVTQMGNDKSIKCEQNLGHDTMYWYKQDSKKFLKIMFSYNNKELIINETVPNRFSPKSPDKAHLNLHINSLELGDSAVYFCASSQTGEHEKLFFGSGTQLSVL.

This clonotype has ten or more counts. The chain uses TRBV6-2 or TRBV6-3 and TRBJ2-7; the D is unclear. The CDR3 has 12 residues. The germline gives CDR1 MNHEY, CDR2 SVGEGT. V lost 2 bases to trimming and J lost 4 bases, with 6 bases between them. CDR3 sequence reads: CASSYVEYEQYF. CDR3 DNA: TGTGCCAGCAGTTACGTTGAGTACGAGCAGTACTTC.

This sequence joins TRBV29-1 and TRBJ1-1; no firm D call. This CDR3 is built from 14 residues. V lost 4 bases, J lost 3 bases, and 15 bases lay in between. Germline V gives CDR1 SQVTM, CDR2 ANQGSEA. The CDR3: CSVVLINQDTEAFF. CDR3 DNA sequence: TGCAGCGTTGTCCTTATAAATCAGGACACTGAAGCTTTCTTT.

V and J are TRBV20-1 and TRBJ1-5; D may be TRBD1 (5 bases). CDR1 and CDR2 from the germline V gene are DFQATT and SNEGSKA (reference sequence). V was shortened by 5 bases and J by 3 bases, with 17 bases between the two germline ends. This CDR3 is 15 amino acids long. CDR3 bases: TGCAGTGCTTCGCTCGACAGCGCGGACAATCAGCCCCAGCATTTT. Translation gives CSASLDSADNQPQHF.

This clonotype was seen many times. J is TRBJ2-1 and V is TRBV5-1; D uncertain. Germline CDR1 reads SGHRS; CDR2 reads YFSETQ. This CDR3 is built from 14 residues. The ends were cut back, 4 bases at V and 10 bases at J, with 18 bases in the middle. The CDR3 here is CASSVPHATMEQFF. The CDR3 bases are TGCGCCAGCAGCGTCCCCCACGCTACAATGGAGCAGTTCTTC.

This clonotype has a count of ten or more. The chain couples TRBV7-9 to TRBJ2-5; no firm D call. This CDR3 has 15 amino acids. V lost 4 bases and J lost 4, with 16 bases in between. Looked up from germline, CDR1 is SEHNR and CDR2 is FQNEAQ (reference sequence). CDR3 bases: TGTGCCAGCAGCTCACCGGTGAGGTCCCCAGAGACCCAGTACTTC. It encodes CASSSPVRSPETQYF.

There are many counts of this clonotype. The chain employs TRBV30 and TRBJ2-7; possible D gene TRBD1, 6 bases. This CDR3 region has 12 residues. Trimming shortened V by 4 bases and J by 2 bases, and 9 bases separated the two germline ends. Germline V gene sequence: CDR1 GTSNPN, CDR2 SVGIG (reference sequence). CDR3 coding DNA: TGTGCCTGGAAAGGGGACACCTACGAGCAGTACTTC. The encoded protein is CAWKGDTYEQYF.

This clonotype is medium-sized within its sample. The V gene is TRBV30, the J gene TRBJ2-5, with D uncertain. The germline V gene has CDR1 GTSNPN and CDR2 SVGIG (reference sequence). The CDR3 runs to 14 residues. V shed 1 base and J shed 2 bases, with 11 bases lying between them. CDR3: CAWSGEFWQETQYF. CDR3 in DNA: TGTGCCTGGAGTGGAGAGTTTTGGCAAGAGACCCAGTACTTC.

The J gene is TRBJ1-2, the V gene TRBV5-8; TRBD1 is a possible D gene (6 bases). Germline V gene lookup returns CDR1 SGHTS and CDR2 YDEGEE. This CDR3 is built from 13 residues. V was clipped by 5 bases and J by 5 bases, with 13 bases between them. The CDR3 DNA is TGTGCCAGCAGGGCCGGGACACAGTATGGCTACACCTTC. Translated, it gives CASRAGTQYGYTF.

This clonotype was found many times. V gene TRBV12-3 or TRBV12-4 combines with J gene TRBJ2-1, with 9 bases matching TRBD2. V was clipped by 5 bases and J by 14 bases; unmatched bases: 16. The CDR3 runs to 15 residues. Written as DNA, the CDR3 is TGTGCCAGCAGTAATAGCGGGAGTACGTATTCAAATGAGTTCTTC. Translating gives CASSNSGSTYSNEFF.

V usage is TRBV28 and J usage is TRBJ1-1; no firm D call. V was shortened by 2 bases and J by 4 bases, with 11 bases between the two germline ends. The germline V gene has CDR1 MDHEN and CDR2 SYDVKM. The CDR3 runs to 14 residues. CDR3 sequence reads: CASSLAPSITEAFF. The DNA of the CDR3 is TGTGCCAGCAGTTTAGCCCCTTCGATCACTGAAGCTTTCTTT.

In this sample, this clonotype turned up many times. V is TRBV29-1 and J is TRBJ2-3; D gene ambiguous. V shed 4 bases and J shed 0 bases, with 14 bases lying between them. Germline assignment: CDR1 SQVTM and CDR2 ANQGSEA. There are 15 residues in the CDR3. CDR3 in DNA: TGCAGCGTTGTGGCTTTCGCGGAAAGCACAGATACGCAGTATTTT. Protein: CSVVAFAESTDTQYF.

Ten or more counts support this clonotype. The chain has TRBV28 and TRBJ1-5; 11 nucleotides agree with TRBD1. The CDR3 extends over 15 amino acids. V shed 6 bases and J 3 bases; nucleotides not matched to a gene: 4. CDR1 is MDHEN, CDR2 SYDVKM, per germline. DNA for the CDR3: TGTGCCAGCAGGTGGGACAGGGGGTTCAATCAGCCCCAGCATTTT. Protein sequence: CASRWDRGFNQPQHF. The variable domain in full, with the rest retrieved from reference TRBV28 and TRBJ1-5, is DVKVTQSSRYLVKRTGEKVFLECVQDMDHENMFWYRQDPGLGLRLIYFSYDVKMKEKGDIPEGYSVSREKKERFSLILESASTNQTSMYLCASRWDRGFNQPQHFGDGTRLSIL.

This clonotype was found a few times. The gene calls are TRBV29-1 and TRBJ1-1; D gene uncertain. The germline V gene encodes CDR1 SQVTM and CDR2 ANQGSEA. The CDR3 length is 12 residues. V lost 7 bases and J 4 bases, leaving 13 bases between the germline ends. The CDR3 loop reads CSAFFEATEAFF. CDR3 sequence (DNA): TGCAGCGCCTTTTTCGAAGCCACTGAAGCTTTCTTT.

This clonotype came up many times. The V gene is TRBV5-1, the J gene TRBJ1-5; D remains unclear. This CDR3 has 13 residues. Germline assignment: CDR1 SGHRS and CDR2 YFSETQ. Trimming took off 0 bases at V and 3 bases at J, with 4 bases between the two ends. CDR3 region: CASSLAYNQPQHF. In DNA form, the CDR3 reads TGCGCCAGCAGCTTGGCCTACAATCAGCCCCAGCATTTT.

Turning to this clonotype: A far larger clone is off by one base, so a read error is likely. This chain uses TRBV11-2 with TRBJ2-3, with D uncertain. The CDR3 loop spans 16 amino acids. Trimming cost V 0 bases and J 2 bases, with 12 bases left between them. CDR1 is SGHAT, CDR2 FQNNGV, per germline. This CDR3 is CASSLDRMRSTDTQYF. CDR3 nucleotide sequence: TGTGCCAGCAGCTTAGATCGGATGAGATCCACAGATACGCAGTATTTT.

The table lists this clonotype with a few counts. V usage is TRBV4-1 and J usage is TRBJ2-3, with TRBD2 identical over 10 bases. With V trimmed by 0 bases and J by 2 bases, 5 bases remained unmatched. Germline V gene lookup returns CDR1 MGHRA and CDR2 YSYEKL. CDR3 size: 17 residues. The CDR3 here is CASSQDPGLAVTDTQYF. For the CDR3, the DNA is TGCGCCAGCAGCCAAGATCCCGGACTAGCGGTCACAGATACGCAGTATTTT.

J is TRBJ1-2 and V is TRBV2; 8 bases align to TRBD1. This CDR3 spans 18 amino acids. The J segment lost 6 bases and the V segment lost 4 bases, leaving 19 bases of the junction unmatched. Germline V gene data show CDR1 as SNHLY and CDR2 as FYNNEI. This chain's CDR3 is CASSAYLRGLPFVDGYTF. CDR3 sequence (DNA): TGTGCCAGCAGTGCCTACCTCAGGGGGCTCCCTTTCGTTGATGGCTACACCTTC.

The chain has TRBV12-3 or TRBV12-4 and TRBJ2-5; 12 nucleotides agree with TRBD2. This CDR3 is built from 13 residues. V shed 8 bases, J shed 6 bases, and the junction held 4 bases outside the gene matches. CDR3 loop: CASLAGGPQTQYF. CDR3 bases: TGTGCCAGCCTAGCGGGAGGGCCGCAGACCCAGTACTTC.